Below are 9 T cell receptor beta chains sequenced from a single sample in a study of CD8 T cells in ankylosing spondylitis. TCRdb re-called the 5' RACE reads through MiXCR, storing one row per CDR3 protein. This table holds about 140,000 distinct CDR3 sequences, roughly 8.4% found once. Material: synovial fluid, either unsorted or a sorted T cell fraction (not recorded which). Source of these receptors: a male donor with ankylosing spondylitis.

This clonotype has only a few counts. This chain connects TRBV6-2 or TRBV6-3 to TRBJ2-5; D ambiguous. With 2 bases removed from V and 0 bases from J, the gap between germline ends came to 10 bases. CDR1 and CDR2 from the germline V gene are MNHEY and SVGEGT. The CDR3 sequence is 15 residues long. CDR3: CASSYLDLYQETQYF. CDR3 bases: TGTGCCAGCAGTTACCTGGACCTGTACCAAGAGACCCAGTACTTC.

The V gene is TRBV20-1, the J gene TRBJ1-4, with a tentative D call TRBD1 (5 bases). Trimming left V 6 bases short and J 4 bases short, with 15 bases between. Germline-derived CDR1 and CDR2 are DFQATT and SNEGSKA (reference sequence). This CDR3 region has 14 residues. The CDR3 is CSALGTPDNEKLFF. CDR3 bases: TGCAGTGCGCTTGGGACGCCCGATAATGAAAAACTGTTTTTT.

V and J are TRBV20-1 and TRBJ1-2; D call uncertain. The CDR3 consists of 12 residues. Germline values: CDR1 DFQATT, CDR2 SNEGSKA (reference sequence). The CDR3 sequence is CRTGFPSYGYTF. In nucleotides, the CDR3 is TGCAGGACGGGTTTCCCTTCCTATGGCTACACCTTC.

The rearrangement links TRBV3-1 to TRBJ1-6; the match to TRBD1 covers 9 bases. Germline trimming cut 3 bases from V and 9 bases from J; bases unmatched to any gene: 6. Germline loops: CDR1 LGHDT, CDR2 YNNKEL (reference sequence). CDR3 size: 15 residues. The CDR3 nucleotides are TGTGCCAGCAGCCAGGGACAGGGTGGTGTTTCACCCCTCCACTTT. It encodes CASSQGQGGVSPLHF.

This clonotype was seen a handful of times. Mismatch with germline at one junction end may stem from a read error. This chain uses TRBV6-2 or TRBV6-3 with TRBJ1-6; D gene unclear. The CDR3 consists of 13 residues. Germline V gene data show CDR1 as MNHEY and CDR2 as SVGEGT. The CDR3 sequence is CASSYFSNSPLHF. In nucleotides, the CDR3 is TGTGCCAGCAGCTACTTCAGCAATTCACCCCTCCACTTT.

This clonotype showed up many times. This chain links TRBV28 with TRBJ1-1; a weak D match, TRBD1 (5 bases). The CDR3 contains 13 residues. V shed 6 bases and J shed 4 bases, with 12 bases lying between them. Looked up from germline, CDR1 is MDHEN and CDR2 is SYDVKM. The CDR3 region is CASSPPGLTEAFF. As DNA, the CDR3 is TGTGCCAGCAGCCCGCCGGGGCTCACTGAAGCTTTCTTT.

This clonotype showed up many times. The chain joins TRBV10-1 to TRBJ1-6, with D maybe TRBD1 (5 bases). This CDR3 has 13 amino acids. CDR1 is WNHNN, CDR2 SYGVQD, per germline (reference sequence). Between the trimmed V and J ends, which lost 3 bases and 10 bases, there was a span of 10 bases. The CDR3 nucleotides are TGCGCCAGCAGTGATCGGGGGGAGTCACCCCTCCACTTT. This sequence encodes CASSDRGESPLHF.

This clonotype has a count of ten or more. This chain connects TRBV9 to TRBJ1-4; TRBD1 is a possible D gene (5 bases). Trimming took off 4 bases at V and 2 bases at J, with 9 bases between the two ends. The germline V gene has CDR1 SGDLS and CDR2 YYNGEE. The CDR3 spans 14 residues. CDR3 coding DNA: TGTGCCAGCAGCTTCGGGGCGACTAATGAAAAACTGTTTTTT. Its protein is CASSFGATNEKLFF.

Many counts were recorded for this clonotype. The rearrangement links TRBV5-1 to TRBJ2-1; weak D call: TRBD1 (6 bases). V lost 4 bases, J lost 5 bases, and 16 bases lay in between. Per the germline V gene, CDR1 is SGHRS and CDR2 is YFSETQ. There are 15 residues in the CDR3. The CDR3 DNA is TGCGCCAGCAGCACCGGGTGGGGGCGGGACAATGAGCAGTTCTTC. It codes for CASSTGWGRDNEQFF.